This T cell receptor beta chain was documented in a study of preoperative IRX-2 immunotherapy in early breast cancer. The CDR3 loop spans 15 amino acids. Germline CDR1 is SGHRS and CDR2 is YFSETQ. V was cut by 2 bases and J by 2 bases, with 10 bases left in between. Using immunoSEQ multiplex PCR, the repertoire was profiled, and TCRdb retains in-frame clones only, with some absent. The sample has approximately 3,100 clones, around 73% seen once; the top ten hold roughly 6.4%. The treatment: preoperative locoregional IRX-2 cytokine immunotherapy. Samples came from a phase Ib trial of preoperative locoregional IRX-2 cytokine immunotherapy.

The sequences come from tumor tissue, collected after IRX-2 immunotherapy. This receptor was obtained from a human donor with breast cancer. The chain links TRBV5-1 to TRBJ1-4, with D unresolved. The CDR3: CASSFGSTTNEKLFF. Here the CDR3 DNA reads TGCGCCAGCAGCTTCGGGAGTACGACTAATGAAAAACTGTTTTTT.